A selection of T cell receptor beta chains follows, all from one sample in a study of OX40 agonist ivuxolimab in advanced cancers. Measured with immunoSEQ multiplex PCR; TCRdb has only the in-frame clones, and not every one. The sample has approximately 35,000 clones; about 90% are singletons. Sequencing used CD4+ or CD8+ T cells sorted from blood, obtained in a trial of the OX40 agonist ivuxolimab. The receptors were sampled from an adult with an advanced solid tumor such as melanoma, head and neck, liver or kidney cancer. Each CDR3 is given with its conserved first and last residue. Each record gives: J gene, V gene, D gene, clone size, CDR3 DNA, CDR3 protein. A D gene is named only where the DNA matches it firmly. The size of a clone is reported for some rows only, either as once, few or many, or as a class for expanded clones.

j_call: TRBJ2-7
v_call: TRBV28
d_call: TRBD1
clone_size: -
cdr3_nt: TGTGCCAGCAGTTTGGTGCGGACAGGGGGCGAGCAGTACTTC
cdr3_aa: CASSLVRTGGEQYF

j_call: TRBJ1-2
v_call: TRBV7-9
d_call: TRBD1
clone_size: -
cdr3_nt: TGTGCCAGCAGCCCGTGGACAGGGAATGGCTACACCTTC
cdr3_aa: CASSPWTGNGYTF

j_call: TRBJ2-7
v_call: TRBV27
d_call: TRBD2
clone_size: -
cdr3_nt: TGTGCCAGCAGTTTAATAGCGGGAGGCGAGCAGTACTTC
cdr3_aa: CASSLIAGGEQYF

j_call: TRBJ2-1
v_call: TRBV19
d_call: -
clone_size: few
cdr3_nt: TGTGCCAGTAGTATCGGAGCGGGCGCCTACAATGAGCAGTTCTTC
cdr3_aa: CASSIGAGAYNEQFF

j_call: TRBJ2-5
v_call: TRBV9
d_call: -
clone_size: -
cdr3_nt: TGTGCCAGCAGCGTATACGGGTTGGCCCAAGAGACCCAGTACTTC
cdr3_aa: CASSVYGLAQETQYF

j_call: TRBJ2-2
v_call: TRBV4-3
d_call: TRBD2
clone_size: -
cdr3_nt: TGCGCCAGCAGCCAATATTTCCTAACTAGCGGCCTTCGAAAGAACACCGGGGAGCTGTTTTTT
cdr3_aa: CASSQYFLTSGLRKNTGELFF

j_call: TRBJ2-3
v_call: TRBV4-1
d_call: -
clone_size: -
cdr3_nt: TGCGCCAGCAGCCAATATCCTGACGGGGTCGGTGGTGAGGCAGATACGCAGTATTTT
cdr3_aa: CASSQYPDGVGGEADTQYF

j_call: TRBJ2-1
v_call: TRBV4-3
d_call: -
clone_size: -
cdr3_nt: TGCGCCAGCAGCCAAGGCGTAAGGGGTCATAACAATGAGCAGTTCTTC
cdr3_aa: CASSQGVRGHNNEQFF

j_call: TRBJ1-2
v_call: TRBV6-5
d_call: -
clone_size: -
cdr3_nt: TGTGCCAGCAGCCTCGGGGGACTGGGTGGCTACACCTTC
cdr3_aa: CASSLGGLGGYTF

j_call: TRBJ2-1
v_call: TRBV4-3
d_call: -
clone_size: -
cdr3_nt: TGCGCCAGCAGCCAAGATTGGGACTTAGGCTCCTACAATGAGCAGTTCTTC
cdr3_aa: CASSQDWDLGSYNEQFF

j_call: TRBJ2-1
v_call: TRBV4-1
d_call: -
clone_size: -
cdr3_nt: TGCGCCAGCAGCCAGCATGTTGTAGCGGTCAACAATGAGCAGTTCTTC
cdr3_aa: CASSQHVVAVNNEQFF

j_call: TRBJ2-3
v_call: TRBV19
d_call: TRBD2
clone_size: once
cdr3_nt: TGTGCCAGTAGTATTGGGGCGGGAGCGAAAGATACGCAGTATTTT
cdr3_aa: CASSIGAGAKDTQYF

j_call: TRBJ2-3
v_call: TRBV28
d_call: -
clone_size: -
cdr3_nt: TGTGCCAGCACCCAAGGGGCCCTCCCCACAGATACGCAGTATTTT
cdr3_aa: CASTQGALPTDTQYF

j_call: TRBJ1-2
v_call: TRBV27
d_call: -
clone_size: -
cdr3_nt: TGTGCCAGCAGACTCGGTGGGGGCTATGGCTACACCTTC
cdr3_aa: CASRLGGGYGYTF

j_call: TRBJ1-2
v_call: TRBV5-1
d_call: -
clone_size: -
cdr3_nt: TGCGCCAGCAGCTTGGCCGTGGCAACGGATGCCAAACCCGCGTATGGCTACACCTTC
cdr3_aa: CASSLAVATDAKPAYGYTF

j_call: TRBJ1-2
v_call: TRBV19
d_call: -
clone_size: -
cdr3_nt: TGTGCCAGTAGTATAGTCGGGGAAAACTATGGCTACACCTTC
cdr3_aa: CASSIVGENYGYTF

j_call: TRBJ2-7
v_call: TRBV6-5
d_call: TRBD2
clone_size: -
cdr3_nt: TGTGCCAGCAGTACTAGCGGGATAAGCTCCTACGAGCAGTACTTC
cdr3_aa: CASSTSGISSYEQYF

j_call: TRBJ2-7
v_call: TRBV19
d_call: TRBD2
clone_size: -
cdr3_nt: TGTGCCAGTTCCATGACTAGCGCTTACGCTCACGAGCAGTACTTC
cdr3_aa: CASSMTSAYAHEQYF

j_call: TRBJ2-6
v_call: TRBV27
d_call: TRBD2
clone_size: -
cdr3_nt: TGTGCCAGCAGCCCCGGGACTACTGGGGCCAACGTCCTGACTTTC
cdr3_aa: CASSPGTTGANVLTF

j_call: TRBJ1-1
v_call: TRBV4-1
d_call: -
clone_size: -
cdr3_nt: TGCGCCAGCAGCCAAGAGGTTTTGGGGAACACTGAAGCTTTCTTT
cdr3_aa: CASSQEVLGNTEAFF

j_call: TRBJ2-1
v_call: TRBV28
d_call: TRBD2
clone_size: -
cdr3_nt: TGTGCCAGCCGCAGCGGGAGAGGCTACAATGAGCAGTTCTTC
cdr3_aa: CASRSGRGYNEQFF

j_call: TRBJ1-5
v_call: TRBV11-2
d_call: -
clone_size: -
cdr3_nt: TGTGCCAGCAGCTCCAGGGGAGGCCAGCCCCAGCATTTT
cdr3_aa: CASSSRGGQPQHF

j_call: TRBJ2-3
v_call: TRBV27
d_call: -
clone_size: few
cdr3_nt: TGTGCCAGCAGTTTAAGGCCCCCCGGGCCAGATACGCAGTATTTT
cdr3_aa: CASSLRPPGPDTQYF

j_call: TRBJ2-7
v_call: TRBV13
d_call: TRBD2
clone_size: -
cdr3_nt: TGTGCCAGCAGCTTAGGCCGGACTAGCGGGAGGTACGAGCAGTACTTC
cdr3_aa: CASSLGRTSGRYEQYF

j_call: TRBJ1-5
v_call: TRBV7-9
d_call: TRBD1
clone_size: -
cdr3_nt: TGTGCCAGCAGCTTCGGTTCATTCGGACAGGGACATCAGCCCCAGCATTTT
cdr3_aa: CASSFGSFGQGHQPQHF

j_call: TRBJ2-7
v_call: TRBV11-2
d_call: -
clone_size: -
cdr3_nt: TGTGCCAGCAGCTTAGAGGTTCGGGAGTCCTACGAGCAGTACTTC
cdr3_aa: CASSLEVRESYEQYF

j_call: TRBJ2-7
v_call: TRBV7-9
d_call: -
clone_size: few
cdr3_nt: TGTGCCAGCAGCTTGGGGGATGGGGGCGTGCGCTCCTACGAGCAGTACTTC
cdr3_aa: CASSLGDGGVRSYEQYF

j_call: TRBJ1-1
v_call: TRBV28
d_call: -
clone_size: few
cdr3_nt: TGTGCCAGCAAAACTTTTCCAGGGGTAGAATTTGACACTGAAGCTTTCTTT
cdr3_aa: CASKTFPGVEFDTEAFF

j_call: TRBJ1-3
v_call: TRBV4-3
d_call: -
clone_size: -
cdr3_nt: TGCGCCAGCAGCCCCACTGCCGGACAGACTTTCTCTGGAAACACCATATATTTT
cdr3_aa: CASSPTAGQTFSGNTIYF

j_call: TRBJ1-5
v_call: TRBV15
d_call: -
clone_size: -
cdr3_nt: TGTGCCACCAGCAAAGGACGGACCAATCAGCCCCAGCATTTT
cdr3_aa: CATSKGRTNQPQHF

j_call: TRBJ2-7
v_call: TRBV5-8
d_call: TRBD2
clone_size: -
cdr3_nt: TGTGCCAGCAGCCAGAGGGGGACTAGCGGGATCCACGAGCAGTACTTC
cdr3_aa: CASSQRGTSGIHEQYF

j_call: TRBJ2-1
v_call: TRBV6-5
d_call: TRBD1
clone_size: -
cdr3_nt: TGTGCCAGCAGTTCCTTCGACAGGGTGGGATCCAATGAGCAGTTCTTC
cdr3_aa: CASSSFDRVGSNEQFF

j_call: TRBJ2-7
v_call: TRBV5-8
d_call: TRBD2
clone_size: -
cdr3_nt: TGTGCCAGCAGCTACGGGACTAGCGGAGTCTACGAGCAGTACTTC
cdr3_aa: CASSYGTSGVYEQYF

j_call: TRBJ2-1
v_call: TRBV13
d_call: TRBD1
clone_size: -
cdr3_nt: TGTGCCAGCAGCTGGACAGGGGGTGGGCGATCCTACAATGAGCAGTTCTTC
cdr3_aa: CASSWTGGGRSYNEQFF